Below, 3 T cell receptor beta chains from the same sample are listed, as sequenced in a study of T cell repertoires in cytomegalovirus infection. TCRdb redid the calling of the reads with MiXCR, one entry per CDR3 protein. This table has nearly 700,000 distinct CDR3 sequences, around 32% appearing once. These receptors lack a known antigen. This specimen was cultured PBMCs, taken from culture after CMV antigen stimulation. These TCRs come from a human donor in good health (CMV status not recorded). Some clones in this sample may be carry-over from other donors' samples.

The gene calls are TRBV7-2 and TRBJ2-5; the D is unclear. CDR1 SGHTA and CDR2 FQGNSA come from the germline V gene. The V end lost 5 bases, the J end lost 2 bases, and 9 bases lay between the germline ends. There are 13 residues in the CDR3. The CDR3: CASSLPLQETQYF. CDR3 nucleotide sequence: TGTGCCAGCAGCCTTCCCTTGCAAGAGACCCAGTACTTC.

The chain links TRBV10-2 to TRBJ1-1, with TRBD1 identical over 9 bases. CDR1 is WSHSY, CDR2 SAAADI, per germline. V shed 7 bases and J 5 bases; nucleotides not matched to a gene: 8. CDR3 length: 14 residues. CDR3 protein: CASIRDRVGTEAFF. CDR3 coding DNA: TGCGCCAGCATCAGGGACAGGGTCGGGACTGAAGCTTTCTTT.

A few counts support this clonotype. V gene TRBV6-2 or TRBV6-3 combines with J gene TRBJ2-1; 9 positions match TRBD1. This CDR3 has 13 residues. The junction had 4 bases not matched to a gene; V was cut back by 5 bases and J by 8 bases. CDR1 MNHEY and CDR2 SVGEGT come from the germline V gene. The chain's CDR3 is CASSGGTGYEQFF. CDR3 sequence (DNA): TGTGCCAGCAGTGGGGGGACAGGGTATGAGCAGTTCTTC.